The 15 T cell receptor beta chains below all came from one sample that was sequenced in a study of Graves' ophthalmopathy and Graves' hyperthyroidism. The authors amplified TCR beta CDR3 regions from RNA transcripts. HTBI primers were used in a first-round RT-PCR, which preceded a second-round multiplex PCR. Using its own MiXCR run on the multiplex PCR reads, TCRdb lists one record per CDR3 protein. Of a few hundred thousand distinct CDR3 sequences listed, 15% to 17% are singletons. The source material was peripheral blood. The source of these receptors is a woman younger than 30 with stable Graves' hyperthyroidism.

Many counts were recorded for this clonotype. J is TRBJ2-5 and V is TRBV20-1; tentative D call: TRBD2 (6 bases). Germline loops: CDR1 DFQATT, CDR2 SNEGSKA (reference sequence). There are 16 residues in the CDR3. V dropped 5 bases and J dropped 5 bases, with 24 bases sitting between them. CDR3: CSAQERAGLRLETQYF. CDR3 bases: TGCAGTGCTCAAGAGCGGGCGGGTCTCAGATTGGAGACCCAGTACTTC.

This clonotype was counted many times. V is TRBV19 and J is TRBJ1-5, with D possibly matching TRBD1 (6 bases). Trimming shortened V by 5 bases and J by 6 bases, and 20 bases separated the two germline ends. Germline lookup yields CDR1 LNHDA and CDR2 SQIVND (reference sequence). The CDR3 runs 16 residues. In DNA form, the CDR3 reads TGTGCCAGTAGTTATACAGGACGGGGGGCCGGTCAGCCCCAGCATTTT. This translates into CASSYTGRGAGQPQHF.

In its sample, this clonotype was seen many times. The chain recombines TRBV12-3 or TRBV12-4 with TRBJ2-5; TRBD1 aligns across 7 bases. V lost 6 bases to trimming and J lost 5 bases; unmatched junction nucleotides: 6. CDR3 length: 13 residues. The CDR3 bases are TGTGCCAGCAGCCCGACAGGGTGGGAGACCCAGTACTTC. Protein: CASSPTGWETQYF.

This clonotype was detected many times. V and J are TRBV13 and TRBJ2-5; 8 bases agree with TRBD2. The CDR3 spans 14 residues. The germline gives CDR1 PRHDT, CDR2 FYEKMQ (reference sequence). After removal of 6 bases from V and 5 bases from J, the junction contained 8 bases not matched to a gene. The DNA for the CDR3 is TGTGCCAGCAGACTCCGGGGGGGCGAGGAGACCCAGTACTTC. It codes for CASRLRGGEETQYF.

This clonotype was observed many times. The rearrangement uses TRBV6-1 and TRBJ1-5, with 8 bases matching TRBD1. Germline lookup yields CDR1 MNHNS and CDR2 SASEGT. CDR3 length: 15 amino acids. Losses at the gene ends were 7 bases for V and 6 bases for J; bases not matched to a gene: 11. The CDR3 nucleotides read TGTGCCAGCAACCTAGGACCAGGGGGCGTTCAGCCCCAGCATTTT. This gives the protein CASNLGPGGVQPQHF.

The chain has TRBV29-1 and TRBJ1-1; tentative D call: TRBD1 (6 bases). V lost 5 bases, J lost 0 bases, and 10 bases lay in between. This CDR3 is 13 amino acids long. Germline-derived CDR1 and CDR2 are SQVTM and ANQGSEA. In DNA, the CDR3 is TGCAGCGTTTCGGGACACGTGAACACTGAAGCTTTCTTT. This gives the protein CSVSGHVNTEAFF.

This clonotype was seen many times. J is TRBJ1-1 and V is TRBV10-1; the D is unclear. Trimming took 3 bases from V and 5 from J, leaving 13 bases between them. Germline values: CDR1 WNHNN, CDR2 SYGVQD (reference sequence). This CDR3 has 14 amino acids. CDR3: CASSDGPTATEAFF. The CDR3 coding sequence is TGCGCCAGCAGTGACGGACCCACGGCAACTGAAGCTTTCTTT.

The CDR3 sequence is CASSTGGGIQETQYF. The CDR3 DNA reads TGTGCCAGCAGTACAGGCGGGGGGATCCAAGAGACCCAGTACTTC. The J gene is TRBJ2-5, the V gene TRBV2; TRBD2 matches 8 bases. From germline, CDR1 is SNHLY and CDR2 FYNNEI. The CDR3 is 15 residues long. V lost 5 bases, J lost 1 base, and 6 bases stayed unmatched.

This clonotype was counted at least ten times. The genes are TRBV20-1 and TRBJ1-2; TRBD1 matches at 7 bases. The trim removed 0 bases at V and 2 bases at J, leaving 3 bases unmatched. This CDR3 is built from 14 residues. Per germline, CDR1 DFQATT and CDR2 SNEGSKA (reference sequence). The CDR3 sequence: CSARDPRGNYGYTF. Here the CDR3 DNA reads TGCAGTGCTAGAGATCCCAGGGGGAACTATGGCTACACCTTC.

This clonotype was seen at least ten times. CDR3 coding DNA: TGTGCCACTAGACAGTGGACGAATCAGCCCCAGCATTTT. Translated, it gives CATRQWTNQPQHF. This chain uses TRBV19 with TRBJ1-5; a possible D gene is TRBD1 (5 bases). Trimming pared 10 bases from V and 4 bases from J, leaving 14 bases between. Per the germline V gene, CDR1 is LNHDA and CDR2 is SQIVND (reference sequence). The CDR3 length is 13 residues.

This clonotype was observed at least ten times. The chain uses TRBV11-2 and TRBJ2-2; D remains unclear. V was clipped by 5 bases and J by 5 bases, with 9 bases between them. This CDR3 spans 13 amino acids. The germline V gene has CDR1 SGHAT and CDR2 FQNNGV. CDR3 DNA sequence: TGTGCCAGCAGCCTATTGGGAACCGGGGAGCTGTTTTTT. Protein: CASSLLGTGELFF.

The chain recombines TRBV11-3 with TRBJ2-7; 8 bases are a match to TRBD1. J was trimmed by 3 bases and V by 5 bases; bases with no gene match: 9. CDR3 length equals 15 residues. The germline V gene has CDR1 SGHNT and CDR2 YENEEA. The CDR3 loop reads CASSPAGTGIYEQYF. CDR3 in DNA: TGTGCCAGCAGCCCCGCCGGGACAGGTATCTACGAGCAGTACTTC.

The CDR3: CASNGLASGELFF. The CDR3, as DNA: TGCGCCAGCAACGGACTAGCATCTGGGGAGCTGTTTTTT. J is TRBJ2-2 and V is TRBV5-1; TRBD2 aligns across 8 bases. From germline, CDR1 is SGHRS and CDR2 YFSETQ. After removal of 6 bases from V and 8 bases from J, the junction contained 6 bases not matched to a gene. The CDR3 has 13 residues.

There are many counts of this clonotype. V gene TRBV9 combines with J gene TRBJ2-2; perhaps TRBD1 as D (5 bases). This CDR3 contains 13 residues. Germline V gene sequence: CDR1 SGDLS, CDR2 YYNGEE. The germline V and J ends were trimmed by 3 bases and 6 bases, with 9 bases remaining between them. CDR3 in amino acids: CASSATAAGELFF. The CDR3 region has the DNA TGTGCCAGCAGCGCGACAGCCGCCGGGGAGCTGTTTTTT.

This clonotype has a count of ten or more. The rearrangement uses TRBV3-1 and TRBJ1-1; D is unresolved. Germline V gene data show CDR1 as LGHDT and CDR2 as YNNKEL (reference sequence). V was trimmed by 4 bases and J by 1 base, leaving 10 bases between them. This CDR3 has 14 residues. The CDR3, as DNA: TGTGCCAGCAGCCCGCAGGTGGCGAACACTGAAGCTTTCTTT. Amino acid sequence: CASSPQVANTEAFF.